The present TCR beta chain was sequenced within a study of CD8+ T cells in alopecia areata. Study background: A regimen of oral tofacitinib, 5 to 10 mg twice daily, was given to treated patients.

Trimming took off 4 bases at V and 3 bases at J, with 10 bases between the two ends. This CDR3 contains 12 residues. CDR1 and CDR2 from the germline V gene are GTSNPN and SVGIG (reference sequence). Treatment in this sample: oral pan-JAK inhibitor, 5-10 mg twice daily. Once RNA had been extracted, it was reverse transcribed into cDNA to act as the sequencing template. The protocol was immunoSEQ multiplex PCR, while the TCRdb copy is restricted to in-frame clones and leaves out a portion. The sample holds around 150,000 clones; about 71% are singletons and the top ten take around 0.9%. Notes on the study in general: A large proportion of expanded lesional clones were detected persisting in scalp and blood during tofacitinib. There were also resident alphabeta T cells of normal skin sequenced in scalp samples.

Of note for this clone: What it binds is unknown.

Sequences were derived from CD4+ T cells sorted from blood, sampled at week 4, from a patient treated with tofacitinib. This clonotype was obtained from a human donor with alopecia areata. This chain connects TRBV30 to TRBJ2-7; tentative D call: TRBD1 (6 bases). The CDR3 protein is CAWNRDNYEQYF. The CDR3 nucleotides are TGTGCCTGGAACCGGGACAACTACGAGCAGTACTTC.